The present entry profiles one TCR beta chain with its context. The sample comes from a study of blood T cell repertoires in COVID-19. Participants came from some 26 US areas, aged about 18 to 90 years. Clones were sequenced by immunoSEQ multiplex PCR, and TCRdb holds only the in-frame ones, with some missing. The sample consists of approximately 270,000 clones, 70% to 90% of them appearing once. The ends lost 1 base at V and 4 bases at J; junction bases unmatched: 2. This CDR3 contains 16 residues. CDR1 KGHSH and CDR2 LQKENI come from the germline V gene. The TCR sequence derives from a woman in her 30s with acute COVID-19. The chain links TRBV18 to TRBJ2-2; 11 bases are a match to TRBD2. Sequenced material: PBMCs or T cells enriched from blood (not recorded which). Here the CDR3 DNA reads TGTGCCAGCTCACCACTAGCGGGAGGGAGCACCGGGGAGCTGTTTTTT. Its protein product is CASSPLAGGSTGELFF.